This T cell receptor beta chain emerged from a study of blood T cell repertoires in COVID-19. Whole-study context: Collection of acute and convalescent COVID-19 samples took place in the United States, Italy and Spain. Sample material is recorded as cDNA or gDNA derived from T cells, B-cell-depleted T cells, or PBMCs.

Original processing methods: Reference gene primer amplification in the assay estimated nucleated cell counts. Profiling relied on immunoSEQ multiplex PCR, and the TCRdb table lists in-frame clones only, not all of them. D and trimming come from the DNA, and the V and J calls and clone size come from that table. There are about 110,000 clones in the sample; around four fifths occur only once, and approximately 4.1% lies in the top ten. The V gene's germline CDR1 is SNHLY and CDR2 FYNNEI. The ends lost 7 bases at V and 4 bases at J; junction bases unmatched: 6. CDR3 size: 14 residues. The sample taken for sequencing was peripheral blood. The V gene is TRBV2, the J gene TRBJ2-2; 7 bases are shared with TRBD2. The origin of this receptor is a woman in her 70s with acute or convalescent COVID-19. In nucleotides, the CDR3 is TGTGCCAGCATGGCGGGGGAGTTCACCGGGGAGCTGTTTTTT. Protein product: CASMAGEFTGELFF. Together with reference TRBV2 and TRBJ2-2, the CDR3 gives the full variable domain: EPEVTQTPSHQVTQMGQEVILRCVPISNHLYFYWYRQILGQKVEFLVSFYNNEISEKSEIFDDQFSVERPDGSNFTLKIRSTKLEDSAMYFCASMAGEFTGELFFGEGSRLTVL.